The present TCR beta chain was sequenced within a study of T cell changes during pregnancy in multiple sclerosis (dated by TCRdb to about 2019). For context, the study as a whole: In women with multiple sclerosis, the researchers looked at how the T cell repertoire shifted as pregnancy progressed.

Libraries were made using the immunoSEQ multiplex PCR assay. TCRdb carries this immuneACCESS record with in-frame sequences only. Its versions omit some clonotypes, under half of them owing to an unresolved V gene in the studies checked, with the rest unexplained. The sample data list 40,000 to 65,000 clones, and about 92% of these were observed just once. Of the sample, about 0.25% is held by the ten largest clones. As to this clone: Its binding antigen is unknown. There are no base qualities to consult, and no much larger clone falls within one base.

The germline ends are 9 bases apart after V is trimmed by 3 bases and J by 6 bases. The CDR3 sequence holds 13 residues, the cysteine and phenylalanine included. The kept DNA is CDR3 alone, 39 bases in frame from the first base. In the germline V gene, CDR1 corresponds to SGHTA and CDR2 to FQGTGA. The receptor was derived from a female donor with multiple sclerosis, enrolled in a pregnancy study. Specimen: CD4+ T cells from peripheral blood mononuclear cells, collected in the third trimester of pregnancy. Recombination joined TRBV7-3 with TRBJ2-1, with the D gene call left open. The CDR3 in this case is CASSFRGANEQFF. The DNA is as follows: TGTGCCAGCAGCTTCCGCGGAGCCAATGAGCAGTTCTTC.